The clone carrying this T cell receptor beta chain occurred once. Original handling: Estimation of nucleated cell counts relied on the amplification of reference gene primers. Sequenced by immunoSEQ multiplex PCR; TCRdb stores in-frame clones only, minus some. The V and J calls and clone size were taken over from that table, and D and trimming were inferred from the DNA. The table lists under 150,000 clones, 80% to 85% of them singletons. Germline trimming cut 1 base from V and 6 bases from J; bases unmatched to any gene: 2. The CDR3 spans 13 residues. Germline V gene sequence: CDR1 SGHNT, CDR2 YENEEA. This entry comes from a study of blood T cell repertoires in COVID-19. For the study at large: COVID-19 samples, acute and convalescent, were from the United States, Italy and Spain. The cDNA or gDNA used as material had been derived from T cells, B-cell-depleted T cells, or PBMCs.

The clonotype was recovered from a woman in her sixties with acute or convalescent COVID-19. Sample: peripheral blood. The chain has TRBV11-3 and TRBJ2-7; 8 nucleotides match TRBD1. CDR3 in DNA: TGTGCCAGCAGCTTAGGCAGGGGGCTCGAGCAGTACTTC. Protein sequence: CASSLGRGLEQYF.